These 9 T cell receptor beta chains came from one sample sequenced in a study of blood T cell repertoires in COVID-19 (dated by TCRdb to 2020 to 2022). Library generation was performed with the immunoSEQ multiplex PCR assay. The clones in this table, taken by TCRdb from immuneACCESS, are in-frame only. Not every clone is retained; where verified, under half of the shortfall comes from an unresolved V gene, and the cause of the rest is unknown. In this sample the table shows over 150,000 clones, roughly four fifths of which occur a single time. The ten largest clones represent 12% of the sample. Input material: PBMCs or T cells enriched from blood (not recorded which). These receptors originate from a middle-aged man who had recovered from COVID-19.

The genes are TRBV11-2 and TRBJ2-5; D may be TRBD1 (7 bases). The V gene lost 4 bases and the J gene lost 4 bases, with 19 bases spanning the gap. Germline loops: CDR1 SGHAT, CDR2 FQNNGV. The CDR3 covers 16 residues. The CDR3 DNA sequence: TGTGCCAGCAGCTATGCGAGGGGGCGGGAAATAGAGACCCAGTACTTC. It encodes CASSYARGREIETQYF.

CDR3 in DNA: TGTGCCTGGGTAGCCGTCGGGGGGCACGAAGCTTTCTTT. Translating it yields CAWVAVGGHEAFF. V usage is TRBV30 and J usage is TRBJ1-1; TRBD1 might be the D (6 bases). The CDR3 loop spans 13 amino acids. CDR1 is GTSNPN, CDR2 SVGIG, per germline (reference sequence). V dropped 5 bases and J dropped 8 bases, with 18 bases sitting between them.

The rearrangement uses TRBV7-6 and TRBJ2-5; tentatively, D is TRBD1 (5 bases). In germline, CDR1 is SGHVS, CDR2 FNYEAQ. V was shortened by 1 base and J by 5 bases, with 14 bases between the two germline ends. The CDR3 length is 15 residues. In DNA form, the CDR3 reads TGTGCCAGCAGCTTAGAGCAGGGTACGGCGGAGACCCAGTACTTC. Amino acid sequence: CASSLEQGTAETQYF. Drawing the rest from reference TRBV7-6 and TRBJ2-5, the complete variable domain is GAGVSQSPRYKVTKRGQDVALRCDPISGHVSLYWYRQALGQGPEFLTYFNYEAQQDKSGLPNDRFSAERPEGSISTLTIQRTEQRDSAMYRCASSLEQGTAETQYFGPGTRLLVL.

This clone was detected a few times. This chain connects TRBV6-5 to TRBJ1-2; the D gene is possibly TRBD1 (5 bases). There are 13 residues in the CDR3. Trimming stripped 7 bases from V and 3 bases from J, with 12 bases between. Germline values: CDR1 MNHEY, CDR2 SVGAGI. The CDR3 sequence: CASNGARYYGYTF. The CDR3 bases are TGTGCCAGCAATGGGGCCCGCTACTATGGCTACACCTTC.

The chain has TRBV6-4 and TRBJ2-1; perhaps TRBD2 as D (5 bases). Trimming took 3 bases from V and 2 from J, leaving 11 bases between them. Per germline, CDR1 MRHNA and CDR2 SNTAGT. The CDR3 is made up of 15 amino acids. CDR3 DNA: TGTGCCAGCAGTGAGCTAAGCGGACCCTACAATGAGCAGTTCTTC. This encodes CASSELSGPYNEQFF.

The genes are TRBV30 and TRBJ2-7, with 10 positions matching TRBD2. Trimming at V came to 4 bases and at J to 3 bases, leaving 9 bases not matched to a gene. CDR1 is GTSNPN, CDR2 SVGIG, per germline (reference sequence). This CDR3 region has 15 residues. The CDR3 loop is CAWTFWASGSYEQYF. CDR3 coding DNA: TGTGCCTGGACCTTTTGGGCTAGCGGGAGCTACGAGCAGTACTTC.

The chain employs TRBV6-5 and TRBJ1-2; D not certain. Looked up from germline, CDR1 is MNHEY and CDR2 is SVGAGI. Deletions cut 3 bases from V and 4 bases from J, with 12 bases between. This CDR3 has 14 amino acids. The CDR3 DNA reads TGTGCCAGCAGTTATTCCCGAGAGCCCTATGGCTACACCTTC. It specifies CASSYSREPYGYTF.

This sequence joins TRBV4-3 and TRBJ2-3; TRBD1 agrees at 8 bases. This CDR3 has 16 residues. V shed 1 base, J shed 3 bases, and the junction held 6 bases outside the gene matches. CDR1 and CDR2 from the germline V gene are LGHNA and YSLEER. As DNA, the CDR3 is TGCGCCAGCAGCCAAGTTTCCGGGACAGGAACAGATACGCAGTATTTT. Protein product: CASSQVSGTGTDTQYF.

The V gene is TRBV5-6, the J gene TRBJ2-7; 12 bases are a match to TRBD2. There are 14 residues in the CDR3. J gave up 4 bases and V 4 bases, and 3 bases lay outside the gene matches. Per germline, CDR1 SGHDT and CDR2 YYEEEE. CDR3 bases: TGTGCCAGCAGCAGGACTAGCGGGGCGTACGAGCAGTACTTC. It yields the protein CASSRTSGAYEQYF.